These T cell receptor beta chains were read from a single sample in a study of cytomegalovirus exposure and HLA in healthy donors. Method: immunoSEQ multiplex PCR; TCRdb's copy keeps in-frame clones and lacks some. The sample yields 69,000 or so clones, 74% seen once. What was sequenced was PBMCs. These receptors were obtained from a woman aged 55-69 years in good health and CMV-seropositive. CDR3s include the opening cysteine and the closing phenylalanine or tryptophan. Fields, in order: clone size, J gene, D gene, V gene, CDR3 length, CDR3 DNA, CDR3 protein. A D gene is named only where the DNA matches it firmly. Only some rows state a clone size, as once, few, many or a class for expanded clones.

clone_size: -
j_call: TRBJ1-5
d_call: -
v_call: TRBV5-6
cdr3_length: 16
cdr3_nt: TGTGCCAGCAGCTTGGTCCTAACAGGCTACGATCAGCCCCAGCATTTT
cdr3_aa: CASSLVLTGYDQPQHF

clone_size: -
j_call: TRBJ2-2
d_call: TRBD1
v_call: TRBV15
cdr3_length: 15
cdr3_nt: TGTGCCACCAGCAGGGGGACAGTAAACACCGGGGAGCTGTTTTTT
cdr3_aa: CATSRGTVNTGELFF

clone_size: few
j_call: TRBJ1-5
d_call: -
v_call: TRBV2
cdr3_length: 14
cdr3_nt: TGTGCCAGCAGTGTCAGGTTTAGCAATCAGCCCCAGCATTTT
cdr3_aa: CASSVRFSNQPQHF

clone_size: -
j_call: TRBJ1-2
d_call: -
v_call: TRBV2
cdr3_length: 13
cdr3_nt: TGTGCCAGCAGTGGGACAGAGAACTATGGCTACACCTTC
cdr3_aa: CASSGTENYGYTF

clone_size: -
j_call: TRBJ2-2
d_call: TRBD1
v_call: TRBV7-9
cdr3_length: 16
cdr3_nt: TGTGCCAGCAGCCCATCGACAGGGATGAACACCGGGGAGCTGTTTTTT
cdr3_aa: CASSPSTGMNTGELFF

clone_size: -
j_call: TRBJ1-1
d_call: -
v_call: TRBV11-2
cdr3_length: 14
cdr3_nt: TGTGCCAGCAGCCTGGGAGCGGGGAACACTGAAGCTTTCTTT
cdr3_aa: CASSLGAGNTEAFF

clone_size: -
j_call: TRBJ1-5
d_call: -
v_call: TRBV6-6
cdr3_length: 15
cdr3_nt: TGTGCCAGCAGTATACGCAGGGATAGCAATCAGCCCCAGCATTTT
cdr3_aa: CASSIRRDSNQPQHF

clone_size: -
j_call: TRBJ2-1
d_call: TRBD2
v_call: TRBV4-2
cdr3_length: 16
cdr3_nt: TGTGCCAGCAGCCAAGGAACACTAGCGGGAGTCTGGGAGCAGTTCTTC
cdr3_aa: CASSQGTLAGVWEQFF

clone_size: -
j_call: TRBJ2-3
d_call: -
v_call: TRBV18
cdr3_length: 15
cdr3_nt: TGTGCCAGCTCAAAGAAGGACAGTAGCACAGATACGCAGTATTTT
cdr3_aa: CASSKKDSSTDTQYF

clone_size: once
j_call: TRBJ2-1
d_call: -
v_call: TRBV30
cdr3_length: 14
cdr3_nt: TGTGCCTGGAGTGTACCTGCGCGGTACAATGAGCAGTTCTTC
cdr3_aa: CAWSVPARYNEQFF

clone_size: -
j_call: TRBJ1-1
d_call: -
v_call: TRBV6-6
cdr3_length: 15
cdr3_nt: TGTGCCAGCAGATCCGGGGGGGAGGCGAACACTGAAGCTTTCTTT
cdr3_aa: CASRSGGEANTEAFF

clone_size: -
j_call: TRBJ1-1
d_call: -
v_call: TRBV18
cdr3_length: 13
cdr3_nt: TGTGCCAGCTCGCTCGGGGAGGATCCTGAAGCTTTCTTT
cdr3_aa: CASSLGEDPEAFF

clone_size: -
j_call: TRBJ1-2
d_call: TRBD1
v_call: TRBV18
cdr3_length: 13
cdr3_nt: TGTGCCAGCTCGAAGACAGGGGACTATGGCTACACCTTC
cdr3_aa: CASSKTGDYGYTF

clone_size: -
j_call: TRBJ2-7
d_call: -
v_call: TRBV6-1
cdr3_length: 12
cdr3_nt: TGTGCCGCGGTAAGGTCTGAGTCCGAGCAGTACTTC
cdr3_aa: CAAVRSESEQYF

clone_size: -
j_call: TRBJ2-3
d_call: -
v_call: TRBV6-5
cdr3_length: 14
cdr3_nt: TGTGCCAGCAGTTACGACAGGTTAATAAATACGCAGTATTTT
cdr3_aa: CASSYDRLINTQYF

clone_size: -
j_call: TRBJ2-1
d_call: TRBD1
v_call: TRBV5-1
cdr3_length: 15
cdr3_nt: TGCGCCAGCAGCGGGGGACAGGGATCCTACAATGAGCAGTTCTTC
cdr3_aa: CASSGGQGSYNEQFF

clone_size: -
j_call: TRBJ1-1
d_call: -
v_call: TRBV9
cdr3_length: 16
cdr3_nt: TGTGCCAGCAGCGTAGCCACAGGGTGGAAAGACACTGAAGCTTTCTTT
cdr3_aa: CASSVATGWKDTEAFF

clone_size: -
j_call: TRBJ2-1
d_call: TRBD2
v_call: TRBV6-1
cdr3_length: 17
cdr3_nt: TGTGCCAGCAGTGAAGCGCTTGGGCGGGGGGGGGCAAATGAGCAGTTCTTC
cdr3_aa: CASSEALGRGGANEQFF

clone_size: -
j_call: TRBJ2-7
d_call: -
v_call: TRBV2
cdr3_length: 14
cdr3_nt: TGTGCCAGCAGGGTACTGGCGTCCGGAGCGGAGCAGTACTTC
cdr3_aa: CASRVLASGAEQYF

clone_size: -
j_call: TRBJ2-5
d_call: TRBD2
v_call: TRBV5-4
cdr3_length: 15
cdr3_nt: TGTGCCAGCAGCTCGGGACTAGCGGGACAAGAGACCCAGTACTTC
cdr3_aa: CASSSGLAGQETQYF

clone_size: -
j_call: TRBJ1-2
d_call: TRBD1
v_call: TRBV10-2
cdr3_length: 10
cdr3_nt: TGCGCCTCCGGGACAGCCGGCTACACCTTC
cdr3_aa: CASGTAGYTF

clone_size: -
j_call: TRBJ1-5
d_call: -
v_call: TRBV10-3
cdr3_length: 16
cdr3_nt: TGTGCCATCAGTGACCCGAGGGGGGGCGGCAATCAGCCCCAGCATTTT
cdr3_aa: CAISDPRGGGNQPQHF

clone_size: few
j_call: TRBJ2-1
d_call: TRBD1
v_call: TRBV19
cdr3_length: 15
cdr3_nt: TGTGCCAGTAGGGGGGACAGGAAAATCTACAATGAGCAGTTCTTC
cdr3_aa: CASRGDRKIYNEQFF

clone_size: -
j_call: TRBJ1-1
d_call: TRBD1
v_call: TRBV11-2
cdr3_length: 14
cdr3_nt: TGTGCCAGCAGCTTTGGACAGGGGGTCACTGAAGCTTTCTTT
cdr3_aa: CASSFGQGVTEAFF

clone_size: -
j_call: TRBJ1-5
d_call: -
v_call: TRBV19
cdr3_length: 15
cdr3_nt: TGTGCCAGTAGTATATCCTTCTCGAGCAATCAGCCCCAGCATTTT
cdr3_aa: CASSISFSSNQPQHF

clone_size: -
j_call: TRBJ2-5
d_call: -
v_call: TRBV6-1
cdr3_length: 14
cdr3_nt: TGTGCCAGCAGTGATCGTCAAAGGGGAAAGACCCAGTACTTC
cdr3_aa: CASSDRQRGKTQYF

clone_size: -
j_call: TRBJ2-5
d_call: -
v_call: TRBV19
cdr3_length: 14
cdr3_nt: TGTGCCAGTAGTAAGGACACAATCCAAGAGACCCAGTACTTC
cdr3_aa: CASSKDTIQETQYF

clone_size: -
j_call: TRBJ1-1
d_call: -
v_call: TRBV7-9
cdr3_length: 15
cdr3_nt: TGTTCCAGCAGCTCCTCGGGTTCGATGAACACTGAAGCTTTCTTT
cdr3_aa: CSSSSSGSMNTEAFF

clone_size: -
j_call: TRBJ2-5
d_call: -
v_call: TRBV6-5
cdr3_length: 15
cdr3_nt: TGTGCCAGCAGTAATATTTTGGGGCGCCAAGAGACCCAGTACTTC
cdr3_aa: CASSNILGRQETQYF

clone_size: -
j_call: TRBJ2-3
d_call: -
v_call: TRBV7-9
cdr3_length: 15
cdr3_nt: TGTGCCAGCAGCTTGGACTTTTATAGCACAGATACGCAGTATTTT
cdr3_aa: CASSLDFYSTDTQYF

clone_size: -
j_call: TRBJ2-1
d_call: TRBD2
v_call: TRBV5-1
cdr3_length: 14
cdr3_nt: TGCGCTAGCTCCACGAGCGGGGGAAACAATGAGCAGTTCTTC
cdr3_aa: CASSTSGGNNEQFF

clone_size: -
j_call: TRBJ2-7
d_call: TRBD1
v_call: TRBV5-6
cdr3_length: 15
cdr3_nt: TGTGCCAGCAGCTCTCTCGACAGGGGTCACTACGAGCAGTACTTC
cdr3_aa: CASSSLDRGHYEQYF

clone_size: -
j_call: TRBJ2-2
d_call: TRBD2
v_call: TRBV5-1
cdr3_length: 16
cdr3_nt: TGCGCCAGCAGCTCATCCCTAGCGGGCCCCACCGGGGAGCTGTTTTTT
cdr3_aa: CASSSSLAGPTGELFF

clone_size: -
j_call: TRBJ1-2
d_call: -
v_call: TRBV10-3
cdr3_length: 13
cdr3_nt: TGTGCCATCAGGGGGAGAGACACCTATGGCTACACCTTC
cdr3_aa: CAIRGRDTYGYTF

clone_size: -
j_call: TRBJ2-7
d_call: TRBD1
v_call: TRBV9
cdr3_length: 15
cdr3_nt: TGTGCCAGCAGCAAGGATACAGGGGTTTCCTACGAGCAGTACTTC
cdr3_aa: CASSKDTGVSYEQYF

clone_size: -
j_call: TRBJ2-7
d_call: -
v_call: TRBV19
cdr3_length: 15
cdr3_nt: TGTGCCAGTAGTATAAGCCCGGGGAAAAGCTACGAGCAGTACTTC
cdr3_aa: CASSISPGKSYEQYF